A selection of T cell receptor beta chains follows, all from one sample in a study of blood T cell repertoires in COVID-19. Assay: immunoSEQ multiplex PCR; the TCRdb copy retains only in-frame clones and omits some. The sample holds 250,000 to 300,000 clones, approximately 85% seen once. Sequenced sample: peripheral blood. All receptors derive from a man aged 50 to 60 with active or convalescent COVID-19. CDR3s include the opening cysteine and the closing phenylalanine or tryptophan. The order of the fields is V gene, D gene, clone size, J gene, CDR3 protein, CDR3 DNA. The D gene is left open where the match is weak. Some rows mark clone size as missing; the rest say once, few, many or name a class of expanded clone.

>TRBV5-8|.|.|TRBJ1-6
CASSPGAYNSPLHF
TGTGCCAGCAGCCCCGGGGCCTATAATTCACCCCTCCACTTT
>TRBV30|.|.|TRBJ1-1
CAYKEDSLNTEAFF
TGTGCCTACAAAGAAGACAGCCTGAACACTGAAGCTTTCTTT
>TRBV5-8|TRBD1|few|TRBJ2-7
CASTRQGTYEQYF
TGTGCCAGCACGAGACAGGGGACCTACGAGCAGTACTTC
>TRBV24-1|.|.|TRBJ1-1
CATSEANGAEAFF
TGTGCCACCAGTGAGGCAAACGGGGCTGAAGCTTTCTTT
>TRBV3-1/TRBV3-2|TRBD2|.|TRBJ2-3
CASSQGLAGDWVADTQYF
TGTGCCAGCAGCCAAGGACTAGCGGGAGATTGGGTCGCTGATACGCAGTATTTT
>TRBV5-4|.|.|TRBJ1-1
CASILRGGTEAFF
TGTGCCAGCATCCTGAGGGGGGGGACTGAAGCTTTCTTT
>TRBV10-3|TRBD2|.|TRBJ2-1
CAIISRLAAPNEQFF
TGTGCCATTATAAGCCGACTAGCCGCTCCCAATGAGCAGTTCTTC
>TRBV30|.|.|TRBJ1-2
CAWSLLGRGNYGYTF
TGTGCCTGGAGCCTACTGGGGCGGGGAAACTATGGCTACACCTTC
>TRBV18|TRBD1|once|TRBJ1-6
CASSPTGGDSPLHF
TGTGCCAGCTCACCTACAGGGGGTGATTCACCCCTCCACTTT
>TRBV27|.|few|TRBJ1-1
CASSLDRFGEAFF
TGTGCCAGCAGTTTGGACAGATTCGGTGAAGCTTTCTTT
>TRBV28|TRBD1|.|TRBJ1-4
CASRLRGRGLRKEKLFF
TGTGCCAGCAGACTCAGGGGGCGAGGGTTACGGAAGGAAAAACTGTTTTTT
>TRBV12-5|TRBD1|.|TRBJ2-5
CASGFTGGSETQYF
TGTGCTAGTGGTTTTACAGGGGGGTCAGAGACCCAGTACTTC
>TRBV5-4|.|once|TRBJ2-3
CASSPRAGARLVTDTQYF
TGTGCCAGCAGCCCCCGTGCGGGGGCGAGGCTAGTAACGGATACGCAGTATTTT